A selection of T cell receptor beta chains follows, all from one sample in a study of T cells in Graves' hyperthyroidism and ophthalmopathy. In TCRdb, the multiplex PCR reads were re-called with MiXCR into one record per CDR3 protein. Of roughly 550,000 distinct CDR3 sequences in the sample, 15% to 20% were seen once. Sequencing was carried out using blood. The source of these receptors is a woman aged 25 to 45 with Graves' ophthalmopathy. Both conserved end residues are part of each CDR3. D genes are given only for firm matches. The size of a clone is reported for some rows only, either as once, few or many, or as a class for expanded clones.

V gene	D gene	clone size	J gene	CDR3 length	CDR3 protein	CDR3 DNA
TRBV27	TRBD1	few	TRBJ1-2	14	CASRNRQGDYGYTF	TGTGCCAGCCGAAATAGACAGGGCGACTATGGCTACACCTTC
TRBV5-1	.	few	TRBJ2-3	17	CASSLAVQGAGTDTQYF	TGCGCCAGCAGCTTGGCCGTCCAGGGAGCGGGCACAGATACGCAGTATTTT
TRBV5-1	.	many	TRBJ2-7	15	CASSLGGLPTYEQYF	TGCGCCAGCAGCTTGGGCGGACTTCCCACCTACGAGCAGTACTTC
TRBV7-3	TRBD2	many	TRBJ2-3	13	CASSLATSATQYF	TGTGCCAGCAGCTTGGCGACTAGCGCTACGCAGTATTTT
TRBV5-1	.	many	TRBJ1-1	13	CASSLEGREEAFF	TGCGCCAGCAGCTTGGAAGGACGTGAGGAAGCTTTCTTT
TRBV11-3	TRBD2	many	TRBJ2-5	16	CASSLGTSGRTETQYF	TGTGCCAGCAGCCTGGGGACTAGCGGGAGGACAGAGACCCAGTACTTC
TRBV7-9	TRBD1	.	TRBJ2-7	15	CASSQLRDRDYEQYF	TGTGCCAGCAGCCAGCTCCGGGACAGGGACTACGAGCAGTACTTC
TRBV28	.	.	TRBJ2-4	14	CASSLEYAKNIQYF	TGTGCCAGCAGTTTGGAGTATGCCAAAAACATTCAGTACTTC
TRBV6-1	.	.	TRBJ2-7	15	CASSYVRQPLGWQYF	TGTGCCAGCAGTTATGTCCGGCAGCCTCTTGGGTGGCAGTACTTC
TRBV4-3	TRBD2	.	TRBJ2-1	17	CASSHLPLAGDFNEQFF	TGCGCCAGCAGCCATCTTCCTCTGGCGGGAGATTTCAATGAGCAGTTCTTC
TRBV12-3/TRBV12-4	.	many	TRBJ1-2	13	CASSLIRGYGYTF	TGTGCCAGCAGTTTAATCAGGGGTTATGGCTACACCTTC
TRBV24-1	.	few	TRBJ2-5	14	CATSTRFRGETQYF	TGTGCCACCAGTACAAGATTCCGAGGAGAGACCCAGTACTTC
TRBV10-1	.	.	TRBJ2-1	13	CASSDGPFREQFF	TGCGCCAGCAGCGATGGCCCTTTTCGTGAGCAGTTCTTC
TRBV28	.	many	TRBJ2-3	16	CASSLDPHRVPDTQYF	TGTGCCAGCAGTTTAGACCCTCACAGGGTTCCAGATACGCAGTATTTT
TRBV25-1	.	.	TRBJ2-3	14	CASSAWGLADTQYF	TGTGCCAGCAGTGCTTGGGGGCTGGCAGATACGCAGTATTTT
TRBV4-3	.	.	TRBJ2-7	15	CASSQIVLASNEQYF	TGCGCCAGCAGCCAAATAGTCCTAGCCTCTAACGAGCAGTACTTC
TRBV6-2/TRBV6-3	.	.	TRBJ2-7	15	CASSYGGGGTYEQYF	TGTGCCAGCAGTTACGGGGGAGGGGGAACCTACGAGCAGTACTTC
TRBV5-4	.	many	TRBJ2-3	14	CASSPTSGTDTQYF	TGTGCCAGCAGCCCCACGAGTGGCACAGATACGCAGTATTTT
TRBV6-5	.	.	TRBJ1-2	14	CASSYPAGGDGYTF	TGTGCCAGCAGTTACCCAGCGGGAGGGGACGGCTACACCTTC
TRBV5-8	.	few	TRBJ2-2	15	CASSYGQMNTGELFF	TGTGCCAGCAGCTACGGACAGATGAACACCGGGGAGCTGTTTTTT
TRBV18	.	many	TRBJ2-7	13	CASSRDASYEQYF	TGTGCCAGCTCTAGGGACGCCTCCTACGAGCAGTACTTC
TRBV7-2	TRBD2	.	TRBJ2-5	14	CASSRAGGDQTQYF	TGTGCCAGCAGTCGGGCGGGGGGCGATCAGACCCAGTACTTC
TRBV30	.	few	TRBJ2-6	12	CAWSPGANVLTF	TGTGCCTGGAGCCCCGGGGCCAACGTCCTGACTTTC
TRBV7-2	TRBD2	.	TRBJ2-5	16	CASSPGLAGTQETQYF	TGTGCCAGCAGCCCGGGACTAGCGGGAACTCAAGAGACCCAGTACTTC
TRBV2	.	.	TRBJ2-7	13	CASSVLQGYEQYF	TGTGCCAGCAGTGTACTACAGGGCTACGAGCAGTACTTC
TRBV7-3	.	.	TRBJ1-1	13	CASTPQPGTGAFF	TGTGCCAGCACCCCCCAGCCAGGGACTGGAGCTTTCTTT
TRBV11-1	.	many	TRBJ2-1	17	CASSSVRGPRSYNEQFF	TGTGCCAGCAGCTCCGTCCGGGGACCCAGGTCCTACAATGAGCAGTTCTTC
TRBV30	.	many	TRBJ2-4	14	CAWSPVLAKNIQYF	TGTGCCTGGAGTCCAGTCTTAGCCAAAAACATTCAGTACTTC
TRBV6-6	.	.	TRBJ2-7	16	CASSYSLQGSIYEQYF	TGTGCCAGCAGTTACTCGCTTCAGGGTTCTATCTACGAGCAGTACTTC
TRBV11-2	TRBD2	few	TRBJ2-1	15	CASSLVSGSRNEQFF	TGTGCCAGCAGCTTAGTTAGCGGGAGTAGAAATGAGCAGTTCTTC
TRBV30	.	many	TRBJ2-7	14	CATPQGNTGPEQYF	TGTGCCACCCCCCAAGGCAACACGGGCCCCGAGCAGTACTTC
TRBV5-1	TRBD2	few	TRBJ2-1	15	CASSLFPGGLNEQFF	TGCGCCAGCAGCTTGTTCCCGGGAGGGCTCAATGAGCAGTTCTTC
TRBV5-1	.	few	TRBJ2-6	15	CASSSELAGANVLTF	TGCGCCAGCAGCTCAGAATTGGCTGGGGCCAACGTCCTGACTTTC
TRBV15	TRBD1	.	TRBJ2-2	16	CATSSNRGANTGELFF	TGTGCCACCAGCAGTAACAGGGGGGCGAACACCGGGGAGCTGTTTTTT